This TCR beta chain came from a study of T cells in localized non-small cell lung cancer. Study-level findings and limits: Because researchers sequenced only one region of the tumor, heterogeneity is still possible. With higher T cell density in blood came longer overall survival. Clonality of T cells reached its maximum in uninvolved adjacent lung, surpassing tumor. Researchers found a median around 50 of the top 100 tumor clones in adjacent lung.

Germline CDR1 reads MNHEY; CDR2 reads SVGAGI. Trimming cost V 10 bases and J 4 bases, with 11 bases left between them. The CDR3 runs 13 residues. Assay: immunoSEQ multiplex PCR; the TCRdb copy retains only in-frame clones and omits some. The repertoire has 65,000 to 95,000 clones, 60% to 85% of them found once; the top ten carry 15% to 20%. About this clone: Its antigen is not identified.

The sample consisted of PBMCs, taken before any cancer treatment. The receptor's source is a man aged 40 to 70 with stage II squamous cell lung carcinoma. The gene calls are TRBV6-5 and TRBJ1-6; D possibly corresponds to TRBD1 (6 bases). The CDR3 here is CATRGQYNSPLHF. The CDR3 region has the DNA TGTGCCACCAGGGGCCAATATAATTCACCCCTCCACTTT.